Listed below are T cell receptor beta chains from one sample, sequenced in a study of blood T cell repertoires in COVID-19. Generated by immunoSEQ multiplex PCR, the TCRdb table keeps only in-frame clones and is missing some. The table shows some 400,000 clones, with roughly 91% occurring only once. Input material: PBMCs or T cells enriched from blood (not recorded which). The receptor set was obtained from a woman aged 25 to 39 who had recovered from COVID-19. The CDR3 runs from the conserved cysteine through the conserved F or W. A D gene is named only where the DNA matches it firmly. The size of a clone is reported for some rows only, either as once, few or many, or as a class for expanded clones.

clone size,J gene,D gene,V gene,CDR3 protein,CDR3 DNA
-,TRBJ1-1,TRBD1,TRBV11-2,CASSSRTGPVNTEAFF,TGTGCCAGCAGCTCCCGGACAGGCCCAGTGAACACTGAAGCTTTCTTT
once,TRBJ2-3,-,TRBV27,CARGRSDTQYF,TGTGCCAGGGGGAGATCAGATACGCAGTATTTT
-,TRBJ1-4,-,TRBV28,CANPGNRNEKLFF,TGTGCCAACCCAGGGAACCGGAATGAAAAACTGTTTTTT
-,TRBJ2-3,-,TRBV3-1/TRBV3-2,CASVGSPDTQYF,TGTGCCAGCGTCGGTAGCCCAGATACGCAGTATTTT
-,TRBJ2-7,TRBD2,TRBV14,CASSQMGGISYEQYF,TGTGCCAGCAGCCAGATGGGGGGGATATCCTACGAGCAGTACTTC
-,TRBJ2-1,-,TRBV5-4,CASSLREGGYNEQFF,TGTGCCAGCAGCTTGAGGGAGGGGGGCTACAATGAGCAGTTCTTC
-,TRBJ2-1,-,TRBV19,CASSYQTLSYNEQFF,TGTGCCAGTAGCTATCAAACGCTCTCCTACAATGAGCAGTTCTTC
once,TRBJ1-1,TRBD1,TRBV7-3,CASSLFRDRAAFF,TGTGCCAGCAGCTTATTTCGTGACAGGGCGGCTTTCTTT
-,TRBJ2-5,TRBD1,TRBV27,CASSKQGWQETQYF,TGTGCCAGCAGTAAACAGGGGTGGCAAGAGACCCAGTACTTC
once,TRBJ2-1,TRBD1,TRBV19,CASSTPRGPQYNEQFF,TGTGCCAGTAGTACCCCCAGGGGGCCTCAGTACAATGAGCAGTTCTTC
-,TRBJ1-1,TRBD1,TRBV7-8,CASSFLTGTGFEAFF,TGTGCCAGCAGCTTCCTAACCGGGACAGGCTTTGAAGCTTTCTTT
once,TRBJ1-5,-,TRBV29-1,CSVAGPQPQHF,TGCAGCGTTGCGGGTCCTCAGCCCCAGCATTTT
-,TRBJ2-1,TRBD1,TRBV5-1,CASSLGDRENEQFF,TGCGCCAGCAGCTTGGGGGACAGAGAAAATGAGCAGTTCTTC
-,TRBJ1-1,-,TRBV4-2,CASSQERSKGPMNTEAFF,TGTGCCAGTAGCCAAGAAAGGTCGAAGGGGCCCATGAACACTGAAGCTTTCTTT
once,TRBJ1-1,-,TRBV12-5,CASGFGGSGAFF,TGTGCTAGTGGTTTCGGGGGGAGCGGAGCTTTCTTT
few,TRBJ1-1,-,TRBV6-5,CASSYDWGPGLEAFF,TGTGCCAGCAGTTACGATTGGGGGCCAGGACTTGAAGCTTTCTTT
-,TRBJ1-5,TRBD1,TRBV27,CASRAGTGGNQPQHF,TGTGCCAGCAGGGCAGGGACAGGGGGCAATCAGCCCCAGCATTTT
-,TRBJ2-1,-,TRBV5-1,CASSLARLNEQFF,TGCGCCAGCAGCTTGGCTAGACTGAATGAGCAGTTCTTC
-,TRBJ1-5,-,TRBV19,CASTTGFSNQPQHF,TGTGCCAGCACAACGGGATTTAGCAATCAGCCCCAGCATTTT
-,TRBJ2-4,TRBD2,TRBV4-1,CASSQALDLAENIQYF,TGCGCCAGCAGCCAAGCCTTGGACCTAGCGGAAAACATTCAGTACTTC
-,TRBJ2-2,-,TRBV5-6,CASRTAAGELFF,TGTGCCAGCAGGACGGCGGCCGGGGAGCTGTTTTTT
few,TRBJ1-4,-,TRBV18,CASSPSPGTEKLFF,TGTGCCAGCTCACCCAGCCCAGGGACAGAAAAACTGTTTTTT
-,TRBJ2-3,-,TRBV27,CASSSPTSTDTQYF,TGTGCCAGCAGTTCACCCACTAGCACAGATACGCAGTATTTT
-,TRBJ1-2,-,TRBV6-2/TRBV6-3,CASSYLLSDYGYTF,TGTGCCAGCAGTTACCTGCTCAGCGACTATGGCTACACCTTC
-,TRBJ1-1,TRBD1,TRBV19,CASSIGGGRDTEAFF,TGTGCCAGTAGTATAGGAGGGGGCAGAGATACTGAAGCTTTCTTT
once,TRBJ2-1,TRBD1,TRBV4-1,CASSQAQGVWRNEQFF,TGCGCCAGCAGCCAAGCCCAGGGGGTCTGGAGGAATGAGCAGTTCTTC
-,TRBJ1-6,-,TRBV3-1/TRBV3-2,CASSQATGPGSPLHF,TGTGCCAGCAGCCAGGCAACAGGGCCTGGTTCACCCCTCCACTTT
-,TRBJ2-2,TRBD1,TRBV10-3,CATGLGTGTGMYTGELFF,TGTGCCACGGGCCTCGGAACTGGGACAGGGATGTACACCGGGGAGCTGTTTTTT
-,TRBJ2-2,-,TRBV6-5,CASRQGNTGELFF,TGTGCCAGCAGACAGGGCAACACCGGGGAGCTGTTTTTT
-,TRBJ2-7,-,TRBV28,CASRQQGFSYEQYF,TGTGCCAGCAGGCAACAGGGATTCTCCTACGAGCAGTACTTC
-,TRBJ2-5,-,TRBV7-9,CASSERGLFTSDTQYF,TGTGCCAGCAGCGAAAGGGGGTTATTCACCTCGGATACCCAGTACTTC
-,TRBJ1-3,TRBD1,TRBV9,CASSGIQGVGNTIYF,TGTGCCAGCAGTGGGATTCAGGGGGTAGGAAACACCATATATTTT
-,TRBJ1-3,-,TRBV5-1,CASSLDGASGSYGNTIYF,TGCGCCAGCAGCTTGGACGGAGCCTCAGGGTCGTATGGAAACACCATATATTTT
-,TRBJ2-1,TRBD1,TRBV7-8,CASSFRTGDRYNEQFF,TGTGCCAGCAGCTTCAGGACAGGGGACCGATACAATGAGCAGTTCTTC
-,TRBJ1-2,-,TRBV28,CASSLWEGPRFFGYTF,TGTGCCAGCAGTTTATGGGAGGGCCCACGGTTCTTTGGCTACACCTTC
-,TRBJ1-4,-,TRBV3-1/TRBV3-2,CASSQLSWTARLFF,TGTGCCAGCAGCCAATTAAGTTGGACAGCTCGACTGTTTTTT
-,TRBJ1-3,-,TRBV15,CATSRDMVPGNTIYF,TGTGCCACCAGCAGAGATATGGTCCCCGGGAACACCATATATTTT
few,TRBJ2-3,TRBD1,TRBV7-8,CASRTRRDRATDTQYF,TGTGCCAGCAGGACCCGACGGGACAGGGCCACAGATACGCAGTATTTT
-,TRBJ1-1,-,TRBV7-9,CASSLSTFEAFF,TGTGCCAGCAGCTTATCAACATTTGAAGCTTTCTTT
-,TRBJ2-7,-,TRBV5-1,CASSSFLQGRNEQYF,TGCGCCAGCAGCTCCTTCTTACAGGGAAGAAACGAGCAGTACTTC
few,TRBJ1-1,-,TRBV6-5,CASSYSQNTEAFF,TGTGCCAGCAGTTACTCACAGAACACTGAAGCTTTCTTT
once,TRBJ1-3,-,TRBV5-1,CASRSETNSGNTIYF,TGCGCCAGCCGCTCTGAAACAAACTCTGGAAACACCATATATTTT
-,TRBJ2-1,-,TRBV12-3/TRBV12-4,CASSDRNEQFF,TGTGCCAGCAGCGACAGGAATGAGCAGTTCTTC
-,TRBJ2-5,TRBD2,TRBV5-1,CASSTATSGWETQYF,TGCGCCAGCAGCACCGCAACTAGCGGGTGGGAGACCCAGTACTTC
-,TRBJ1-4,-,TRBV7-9,CASSYGHQNEKLFF,TGTGCCAGCAGCTACGGACACCAGAATGAAAAACTGTTTTTT
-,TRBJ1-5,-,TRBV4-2,CASSQDPGSDPQHF,TGTGCCAGCAGCCAAGACCCCGGTAGCGATCCCCAGCATTTT
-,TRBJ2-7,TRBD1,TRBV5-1,CASSPDRETYEQYF,TGCGCCAGCAGCCCGGACAGGGAAACCTACGAGCAGTACTTC
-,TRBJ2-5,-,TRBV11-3,CASSAGGMETQYF,TGTGCCAGCAGCGCCGGAGGGATGGAGACCCAGTACTTC
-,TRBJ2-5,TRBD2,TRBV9,CASSVGASGGALVETQYF,TGTGCCAGCAGCGTAGGGGCTAGCGGGGGGGCACTGGTAGAGACCCAGTACTTC
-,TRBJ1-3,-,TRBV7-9,CASSSGDSYGTIYF,TGTGCCAGCAGCTCCGGGGATTCTTACGGCACCATATATTTT
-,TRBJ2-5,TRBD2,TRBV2,CASPTASGSETETQYF,TGTGCCAGCCCCACGGCTAGCGGGAGTGAAACGGAGACCCAGTACTTC
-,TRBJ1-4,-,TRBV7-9,CASSLALASTREKLFF,TGTGCCAGCAGCTTAGCGTTGGCGTCGACAAGGGAAAAACTGTTTTTT
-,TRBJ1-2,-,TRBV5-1,CASSLVPENYGYTF,TGCGCCAGCAGCTTGGTACCCGAGAACTATGGCTACACCTTC